What follows are 6 T cell receptor beta chains derived from one specimen sequenced in a study of regulatory dendritic cells for organ transplantation. Assay used: immunoSEQ multiplex PCR; TCRdb lists only in-frame clones, some missing. The profile shows 25,000 to 35,000 clones, approximately 86% of them singletons. The material sequenced was naive CD8+ T cells from blood. Subset given: CD45RA+ naive T cells. These receptors were collected from a human donor in good health.

CDR3 protein: CASRGTYEQYF. CDR3 bases: TGTGCCAGCAGGGGGACTTACGAGCAGTACTTC. The chain recombines TRBV6-1 with TRBJ2-7, with D tentatively TRBD2 (6 bases). The CDR3 loop spans 11 amino acids. CDR1 and CDR2 (germline): MNHNS, SASEGT. V shed 6 bases and J shed 4 bases, with 7 bases lying between them.

The CDR3 region is CASSYSASTDTQYF. Written as DNA, the CDR3 is TGTGCCAGCAGTTACTCGGCTAGCACAGATACGCAGTATTTT. The chain has TRBV6-5 and TRBJ2-3, with D unresolved. V gave up 0 bases and J gave up 0 bases, with 4 bases separating them. Germline-derived CDR1 and CDR2 are MNHEY and SVGAGI. The CDR3 totals 14 residues.

The chain links TRBV14 to TRBJ2-1; D is perhaps TRBD2 (7 bases). Germline V gene sequence: CDR1 SGHDN, CDR2 FVKESK. The CDR3 totals 15 residues. V lost 3 bases and J lost 4, with 13 bases in between. In DNA, the CDR3 is TGTGCCAGCAGCCACGGGGGGCGACGATACAATGAGCAGTTCTTC. It yields the protein CASSHGGRRYNEQFF.

The chain couples TRBV4-1 to TRBJ1-1, with 9 bases aligning to TRBD1. V dropped 2 bases and J dropped 3; count of bases not matched to a gene: 7. Germline CDR1 MGHRA, CDR2 YSYEKL. The CDR3 spans 16 residues. The CDR3 reads CASSQQTGGMDTEAFF. In DNA form, the CDR3 reads TGCGCCAGCAGCCAACAGACAGGGGGGATGGACACTGAAGCTTTCTTT.

The chain links TRBV13 to TRBJ1-6; 9 nucleotides align to TRBD1. V was clipped by 4 bases and J by 7 bases; unmatched bases: 5. Germline V gives CDR1 PRHDT, CDR2 FYEKMQ (reference sequence). The CDR3 covers 15 residues. This CDR3 reads CASSYGTGTNSPLHF. DNA for the CDR3: TGTGCCAGCAGCTACGGGACAGGGACAAATTCACCCCTCCACTTT.

CDR3 residues: CASSLDRVSPFF. The CDR3 coding sequence is TGTGCCAGCAGCTTAGACAGGGTCAGCCCTTTCTTT. This chain uses TRBV7-9 with TRBJ1-1, with D possibly matching TRBD1 (6 bases). The CDR3 is 12 residues long. V shed 1 base and J shed 12 bases, with 12 bases lying between them. The germline CDR1 and CDR2 sequences are SEHNR and FQNEAQ (reference sequence).